This T cell receptor (beta chain) was captured by sequencing in a study of CD4 T cells in relation to SARS-CoV-2 and coronaviruses. For the study at large: PBMCs were cultured with antigen for 10 days before TCR beta sequencing.

Germline loops: CDR1 MNHEY, CDR2 SVGAGI. V lost 2 bases and J lost 10, with 15 bases in between. The length of the CDR3 is 14 residues. The unexposed donors gave CD4+ T cells in about 2011-2019, prior to COVID-19. The cells were cultured for over eight days before CD4+ T cells were isolated. As cell numbers allowed, unexposed-donor CD4+ T cells faced SARS-CoV-2 S/N and four cold-coronavirus spikes. Concerning this clone itself: The antigen remains unidentified.

Sequencing was performed with immunoSEQ multiplex PCR; in TCRdb, only in-frame clones are kept and a portion is missing. The repertoire holds 25,000 to 35,000 clones, with about two thirds as singletons. The clonotype was recovered from a human donor in good health. The material sequenced was CD4+ T cells from PBMCs, cultured in vitro. The V gene is TRBV6-5, the J gene TRBJ2-1; D perhaps matches TRBD2 (5 bases). CDR3 protein: CASSYIGGGLEQFF. The CDR3 nucleotides read TGTGCCAGCAGTTACATCGGAGGTGGATTGGAGCAGTTCTTC.